The rows below give T cell receptor beta chains drawn from one sample of a study of blood T cell repertoires in COVID-19. Profiled with immunoSEQ multiplex PCR; TCRdb holds only in-frame clones, not every one. The sample lists roughly 200,000 clones, approximately 83% occurring once. Sequenced material: peripheral blood. These receptors came from a human donor with active or convalescent COVID-19. The donor label of this sample is uncertain. Each CDR3 is given with its conserved first and last residue. The D gene is left open where the match is weak. Clone size appears in some rows only: once, few, many, or a class for an expanded clone.

CDR3	DNA	V	J	size	length	D
CASSFSYTQYF	TGTGCCAGCAGTTTCTCCTATACGCAGTATTTT	TRBV28	TRBJ2-3	.	11	.
CASSIADSAEAFF	TGTGCCAGTAGTATCGCGGACAGCGCTGAAGCTTTCTTT	TRBV19	TRBJ1-1	few	13	.
CASSFAGTAQETQYF	TGTGCCAGCAGCTTTGCCGGGACAGCGCAAGAGACCCAGTACTTC	TRBV7-2	TRBJ2-5	.	15	TRBD1
CASSSRTGGGGELFF	TGTGCCAGCAGTTCCCGGACAGGGGGGGGCGGGGAGCTGTTTTTT	TRBV6-2/TRBV6-3	TRBJ2-2	.	15	TRBD1
CASIQGSNTGELFF	TGTGCCAGCATCCAGGGCTCGAACACCGGGGAGCTGTTTTTT	TRBV2	TRBJ2-2	few	14	.
CASSPGQGWEQYF	TGTGCCAGCAGCCCCGGACAGGGTTGGGAGCAGTACTTC	TRBV7-9	TRBJ2-7	once	13	TRBD1
CSVDVASDTEAFF	TGCAGCGTTGACGTTGCGTCGGACACTGAAGCTTTCTTT	TRBV29-1	TRBJ1-1	.	13	.
CASSQPPGQGGFGETQYF	TGTGCCAGCAGTCAACCCCCAGGACAGGGGGGCTTTGGGGAGACCCAGTACTTC	TRBV27	TRBJ2-5	.	18	TRBD1
CASSSSGSTDTQYF	TGTGCCAGCAGCTCTAGCGGGAGCACAGATACGCAGTATTTT	TRBV7-3	TRBJ2-3	.	14	TRBD2
CATSREGGAHNEQFF	TGTGCCACCAGCAGAGAAGGGGGGGCTCACAATGAGCAGTTCTTC	TRBV15	TRBJ2-1	few	15	.
CSVQGLAGSYEQYF	TGCAGCGTTCAAGGGCTAGCGGGCTCCTACGAGCAGTACTTC	TRBV29-1	TRBJ2-7	.	14	TRBD2
CASSYSAGGAQYF	TGTGCCAGCAGTTACTCTGCGGGGGGTGCGCAGTATTTT	TRBV6-5	TRBJ2-3	few	13	TRBD2
CASSDTGIGEQYF	TGTGCCAGCAGCGATACGGGGATAGGGGAGCAGTACTTC	TRBV9	TRBJ2-7	.	13	.
CASSWTGLSYEQYF	TGTGCCAGCAGCTGGACAGGGCTGTCCTACGAGCAGTACTTC	TRBV7-2	TRBJ2-7	.	14	TRBD1
CASIIGGRVSPLHF	TGTGCCAGCATTATAGGGGGCAGGGTTTCACCCCTCCACTTT	TRBV6-5	TRBJ1-6	.	14	TRBD1
CASSVEGLAITDTQYF	TGTGCCAGCAGCGTAGAGGGACTAGCGATCACAGATACGCAGTATTTT	TRBV9	TRBJ2-3	.	16	TRBD2
CASSPSRLAGTETQYF	TGTGCCAGCAGCCCTAGTCGCCTAGCGGGAACGGAGACCCAGTACTTC	TRBV7-2	TRBJ2-5	.	16	TRBD2
CATSWRGGQGAYEQYF	TGTGCCACCAGCTGGAGAGGGGGACAGGGAGCCTACGAGCAGTACTTC	TRBV15	TRBJ2-7	few	16	TRBD1
CATSDSTGVTQYF	TGTGCCACCAGTGACAGCACAGGGGTGACCCAGTACTTC	TRBV24-1	TRBJ2-5	.	13	TRBD1
CASSLVNSYYNEQFF	TGTGCCAGCAGCTTAGTAAATTCCTACTACAATGAGCAGTTCTTC	TRBV7-2	TRBJ2-1	few	15	.
CASSGDRVVTEAFF	TGTGCCAGCAGCGGGGACAGGGTTGTTACTGAAGCTTTCTTT	TRBV6-5	TRBJ1-1	.	14	TRBD1
CASVRDRGSYNEQFF	TGCGCCAGCGTCCGGGACAGGGGCTCCTACAATGAGCAGTTCTTC	TRBV5-1	TRBJ2-1	.	15	TRBD1
CASSYLAGGLADTQYF	TGCGCCAGCAGCTATCTAGCGGGGGGTTTGGCAGATACGCAGTATTTT	TRBV5-1	TRBJ2-3	.	16	TRBD2